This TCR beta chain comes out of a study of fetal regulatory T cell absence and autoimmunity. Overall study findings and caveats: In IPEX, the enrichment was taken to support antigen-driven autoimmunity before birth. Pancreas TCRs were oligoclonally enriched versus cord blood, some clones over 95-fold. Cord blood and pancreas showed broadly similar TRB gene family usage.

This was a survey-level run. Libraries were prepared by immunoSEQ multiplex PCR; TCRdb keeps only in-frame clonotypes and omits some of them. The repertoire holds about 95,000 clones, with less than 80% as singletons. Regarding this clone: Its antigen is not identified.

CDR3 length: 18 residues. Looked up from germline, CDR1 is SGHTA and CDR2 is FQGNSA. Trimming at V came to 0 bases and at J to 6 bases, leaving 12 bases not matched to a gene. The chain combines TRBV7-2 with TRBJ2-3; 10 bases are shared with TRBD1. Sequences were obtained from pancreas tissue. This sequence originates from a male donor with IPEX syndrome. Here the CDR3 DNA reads TGTGCCAGCAGCTTAGCCTATTCCGGGACAGGGGCGTCCGATACGCAGTATTTT. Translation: CASSLAYSGTGASDTQYF.